This TCR beta chain derives from a study of T-cell reconstitution after alpha-beta-depleted transplantation in children. Researchers prepared the TCRbeta library using unique molecular identifiers, the study reports. A single record per CDR3 protein comes from TCRdb applying MiXCR to the PCR reads. Here the sample spans hundreds of thousands of distinct CDR3 sequences, more than 20% being singletons. The CDR3 length is 14 residues. V lost 5 bases, J lost 7 bases, and 12 bases lay in between. Germline CDR1 is MNHNS and CDR2 is SASEGT. Findings and limits, study-wide: By one year post-transplant, T-cell counts and diversity largely arose from T cells that were newly produced.

Comment on this clonotype: What it binds is not known.

The TCR sequence derives from a boy younger than two who had a stem cell transplant for acute myeloid leukemia, so the T cells may come from the graft donor. This chain connects TRBV6-1 to TRBJ1-6, with D unclear. The source material was PBMCs, mostly from graft donor cells, sampled 360 days after TCRalphabeta/CD19-depleted stem cell transplant. CDR3 amino acids: CASSSRDPNSPLHF. The CDR3, as DNA: TGTGCCAGCAGTAGCCGGGATCCCAATTCACCCCTCCACTTT.